This T cell receptor (beta chain) was identified in a study of T cells expressing NK-cell markers. As for the study in general: According to the study, TCR beta repertoires originated from sorted CD3+CD56+NKG2C+, CD3+CD56+NKG2C- and CD3+CD56-NKG2C+ T cells. Notes on the study in general: A range of about 1.0-7.5% of CD8+ T cells consisted of dominant NKG2C+ clonotypes in more than five donors.

TCRdb reprocessed the 5' RACE reads, with one entry per CDR3 protein and no DNA. In total, the table holds about 180,000 distinct CDR3 sequences. This CDR3 is built from 15 residues. Remarks on this clonotype: Antigen unknown.

This chain connects TRBV12-3 or TRBV12-4 to TRBJ2-1; as DNA is missing, the TRBD1 call by TCRdb cannot be tested. The sample comprised blood T cells: a sorted CD56 or NKG2C T cell subset, CD4+ or CD8+ T cells, or bulk PBMC T cells (not recorded which). The origin of this receptor is a woman between 18 and 70 years old in good health. CDR3 loop: CASSLLRRRRNEQFF.